The 20 T cell receptor beta chains given below trace back to one sample, sequenced in a study of T cells expressing NK-cell markers (dated by TCRdb to 2019 to 2021). The library was produced with 5' RACE. Sequenced on an Illumina HiSeq 2000. The reads underwent TCRdb reprocessing, giving one record for each CDR3 protein sequence and no DNA. The sample table includes 150,000 to 200,000 distinct CDR3 sequences. Roughly 20% of the sample comes from the top ten. Sequencing was carried out using blood T cells: a sorted CD56 or NKG2C T cell subset, CD4+ or CD8+ T cells, or bulk PBMC T cells (not recorded which). These receptors all stem from a woman between 18 and 69 years old in good health.

J is TRBJ2-7 and V is TRBV24-1. The V gene's germline CDR1 is KGHDR and CDR2 SFDVKD. CDR3 length: 14 residues. The CDR3 here is CATSDRQGPYEQYF.

The rearrangement uses TRBV24-1 and TRBJ2-1; TCRdb gives TRBD2 as the D gene, but with no DNA this cannot be confirmed. The germline V gene encodes CDR1 KGHDR and CDR2 SFDVKD. CDR3 length equals 16 residues. CDR3 residues: CATRATGTSGSYEQFF.

This chain connects TRBV4-1 to TRBJ2-1; checking the TCRdb D call of TRBD2 is not possible without DNA. This CDR3 spans 16 amino acids. Germline loops: CDR1 MGHRA, CDR2 YSYEKL. The CDR3 is CASSKGRSSGQGEQFF.

The chain joins TRBV20-1 to TRBJ2-7. Germline V gene lookup returns CDR1 DFQATT and CDR2 SNEGSKA (reference sequence). This CDR3 is 13 amino acids long. The CDR3 is CSARPGSTYEQYF.

The CDR3 sequence is CASSLGGSYSSYNEQFF. The V and J genes are TRBV11-1 and TRBJ2-1; as DNA is missing, the TRBD2 call by TCRdb cannot be tested. The CDR3 spans 17 residues. CDR1 and CDR2 from the germline V gene are SGHAT and FQDESV (reference sequence). Filled out from reference TRBV11-1 and TRBJ2-1, the complete variable domain reads EAEVAQSPRYKITEKSQAVAFWCDPISGHATLYWYRQILGQGPELLVQFQDESVVDDSQLPKDRFSAERLKGVDSTLKIQPAELGDSAMYLCASSLGGSYSSYNEQFFGPGTRLTVL.

The CDR3 is CASSPLVKNNEAFF. The chain links TRBV7-8 to TRBJ1-1. The CDR3 extends over 14 amino acids. CDR1 is SGHVS and CDR2 is FQNEAQ in the germline V gene.

This sequence joins TRBV6-1 and TRBJ1-2; TCRdb's D gene call, TRBD1, goes unchecked for lack of DNA. The CDR3 extends over 14 amino acids. The germline gives CDR1 MNHNS, CDR2 SASEGT. The chain's CDR3 is CASKTGKGSGGYTF.

This rearrangement joins TRBV5-1 to TRBJ2-2; TCRdb calls TRBD2, which cannot be checked without DNA. CDR1 and CDR2 (germline): SGHRS, YFSETQ. This CDR3 contains 15 residues. The CDR3 protein is CASSLDAGNTGELFF.

The V call is TRBV20-1, the J call TRBJ1-5. Germline V lookup: CDR1 DFQATT, CDR2 SNEGSKA (reference sequence). The CDR3 has 13 amino acids. This chain's CDR3 is CSAKETARQPQHF.

The rearrangement links TRBV5-1 to TRBJ2-2. CDR3 length: 16 residues. Germline V gene sequence: CDR1 SGHRS, CDR2 YFSETQ. The CDR3 protein is CASSLGFGSNTGELFF.

This sequence joins TRBV5-5 and TRBJ2-5; TCRdb proposes TRBD1, but this gene call is untestable without DNA. Germline lookup yields CDR1 SGHKS and CDR2 YYEKEE (reference sequence). The CDR3 spans 16 residues. CDR3: CASSLAVAGGVETQYF.

V gene TRBV3-1 combines with J gene TRBJ2-1. Looked up from germline, CDR1 is LGHDT and CDR2 is YNNKEL (reference sequence). This CDR3 is built from 15 residues. The CDR3 is CASRPFDSSNNEQFF.

The V gene is TRBV5-8, the J gene TRBJ1-2. Looked up from germline, CDR1 is SGHTS and CDR2 is YDEGEE. This CDR3 spans 13 amino acids. The CDR3 loop reads CASSWDSTYGYTF.

The chain joins TRBV20-1 to TRBJ2-3; TCRdb gives TRBD1 as the D gene, but with no DNA this cannot be confirmed. CDR1 and CDR2 from the germline V gene are DFQATT and SNEGSKA (reference sequence). The CDR3 runs 15 residues. The CDR3 is CSADHRVASTDTQYF.

The V call is TRBV6-5, the J call TRBJ2-3; TCRdb's D call, TRBD2, is unchecked because there is no DNA. The length of the CDR3 is 15 residues. Per the germline V gene, CDR1 is MNHEY and CDR2 is SVGAGI. The CDR3 here is CASSWALAGTDTQYF.

This chain links TRBV4-1 with TRBJ2-3; the D call of TRBD1 rests on TCRdb alone, since no DNA is present to check it. CDR3 length equals 16 residues. Germline V lookup: CDR1 MGHRA, CDR2 YSYEKL. Here the CDR3 reads CASSQDGGVFTDTQYF.

The chain joins TRBV10-3 to TRBJ1-5; absent DNA, TCRdb's TRBD1 call cannot be checked. CDR1 is ENHRY, CDR2 SYGVKD, per germline. The CDR3 totals 16 residues. The CDR3 sequence is CATGTGGMWSNQPQHF.

The gene calls are TRBV10-3 and TRBJ2-7; the TRBD1 assignment by TCRdb is unverifiable without DNA. The CDR3 spans 14 residues. The germline V gene has CDR1 ENHRY and CDR2 SYGVKD. CDR3 in amino acids: CAISEPTGSYEQYF.

The rearrangement links TRBV12-3 or TRBV12-4 to TRBJ2-3; TCRdb names TRBD2, which stays unverified in the absence of DNA. The CDR3 is made up of 15 amino acids. The CDR3 reads CASSFSGGSTDTQYF.

The chain links TRBV12-3 or TRBV12-4 to TRBJ1-2. This CDR3 is 11 amino acids long. CDR3 protein: CASSLGGRYTF.